Below, 10 T cell receptor beta chains from the same sample are listed, as sequenced in a study of regulatory T cells in long-lasting Graves disease. Arm-PCR with iRepertoire HTBI primers amplified the CDR3 regions for these TCR beta libraries. TCRdb re-derived calls from the multiplex PCR reads in MiXCR, one entry per CDR3 protein. The sample holds 500,000 or so distinct CDR3 sequences, about 17% seen once. Time point meaning: newly diagnosed GD, antithyroid drugs for less than 3 months. PBMC-extracted RNA yielded the TCR library. These data were also reused for a study on T cells in Graves' hyperthyroidism and ophthalmopathy.

The sequences come from peripheral blood mononuclear cells (PBMCs), collected at new diagnosis, from a patient treated with antithyroid drugs. The receptors originated from a man aged 40-49 years with Graves disease.

The chain joins TRBV11-2 to TRBJ2-1; 15 positions match TRBD2. Trimming removed 5 bases from V and 14 bases from J; junction bases left unmatched: 7. Germline V CDR1 and CDR2: SGHAT, FQNNGV. This CDR3 has 14 residues. CDR3 sequence reads: CASSPGTSGGSKFF. CDR3 sequence (DNA): TGTGCCAGCAGCCCCGGGACTAGCGGGGGGTCAAAGTTCTTC. The whole variable domain, remainder taken from reference TRBV11-2 and TRBJ2-1, is EAGVAQSPRYKIIEKRQSVAFWCNPISGHATLYWYQQILGQGPKLLIQFQNNGVVDDSQLPKDRFSAERLKGVDSTLKIQPAKLEDSAVYLCASSPGTSGGSKFFGPGTRLTVL.

This clonotype appeared many times. The genes are TRBV6-1 and TRBJ2-3, with D possibly matching TRBD2 (7 bases). Trimming shortened V by 7 bases and J by 8 bases, and 19 bases separated the two germline ends. Germline assignment: CDR1 MNHNS and CDR2 SASEGT. The CDR3 runs to 14 residues. CDR3 sequence (DNA): TGTGCCAGCAACCCCCCGGGGGAGGGGGGTACGCAGTATTTT. Its protein is CASNPPGEGGTQYF.

There are many counts of this clonotype. The chain uses TRBV2 and TRBJ2-1, with 9 bases lining up with TRBD2. The length of the CDR3 is 15 residues. Germline CDR1 SNHLY, CDR2 FYNNEI. V gave up 3 bases and J gave up 7 bases; unmatched junction bases: 7. The CDR3 here is CASSEVSGRDNEQFF. The CDR3 region has the DNA TGTGCCAGCAGTGAGGTTAGCGGGAGAGATAATGAGCAGTTCTTC.

This clonotype was seen many times. The chain combines TRBV2 with TRBJ2-5; a possible D gene is TRBD2 (6 bases). Deletions cut 3 bases from V and 5 bases from J, with 13 bases between. This CDR3 region has 14 residues. Germline V gene lookup returns CDR1 SNHLY and CDR2 FYNNEI. CDR3 nucleotides: TGTGCCAGCAGTGATTCGGGGGTCCGGGAGACCCAGTACTTC. It encodes CASSDSGVRETQYF.

This clonotype was seen repeatedly, ten times or more. This chain joins TRBV2 and TRBJ2-7; 12 bases are shared with TRBD2. The germline gives CDR1 SNHLY, CDR2 FYNNEI. J was trimmed by 7 bases and V by 3 bases; bases with no gene match: 10. The CDR3 covers 16 residues. CDR3 sequence (DNA): TGTGCCAGCAGTGAGAGTCTAGCGGGAGGGCCGAGGGAGCAGTACTTC. Its translation: CASSESLAGGPREQYF.

The V and J genes are TRBV20-1 and TRBJ2-4; TRBD1 aligns across 8 bases. CDR3 length: 13 amino acids. After removal of 6 bases from V and 8 bases from J, the junction contained 9 bases not matched to a gene. CDR1 and CDR2 (germline): DFQATT, SNEGSKA (reference sequence). CDR3 coding DNA: TGCAGTGCGACCAGGGGGCTTGGGGACATTCAGTACTTC. Translated: CSATRGLGDIQYF.

This clonotype showed up many times. The chain uses TRBV6-1 and TRBJ2-5; D might be TRBD2 (6 bases). Per germline, CDR1 MNHNS and CDR2 SASEGT. The CDR3 extends over 14 amino acids. V lost 2 bases, J lost 5 bases, and 12 bases lay in between. The CDR3 DNA follows: TGTGCCAGCAGTGAATCGGCAGGGAGGGAGACCCAGTACTTC. Translated: CASSESAGRETQYF.

This clonotype was counted ten times or more. This chain uses TRBV7-9 with TRBJ2-5; D possibly corresponds to TRBD1 (6 bases). This CDR3 comprises 15 residues. V lost 3 bases and J lost 5, with 16 bases in between. In germline, CDR1 is SEHNR, CDR2 FQNEAQ (reference sequence). This chain's CDR3 is CASSFEREGGETQYF. The CDR3 region has the DNA TGTGCCAGCAGCTTTGAGAGGGAAGGGGGTGAGACCCAGTACTTC.

In this sample, this clonotype turned up many times. The chain joins TRBV20-1 to TRBJ2-7; the D gene is possibly TRBD2 (6 bases). There are 12 residues in the CDR3. CDR1 DFQATT and CDR2 SNEGSKA come from the germline V gene (reference sequence). Trimming removed 6 bases at V and 6 bases at J, with 15 bases between. CDR3 bases: TGCAGTGCCAAACTAGCCTCGGGCGAGCAGTACTTC. Its protein product is CSAKLASGEQYF.

This clonotype appeared a single time. Since a much larger clone is just one base distant, this may be a read error. The chain is built from TRBV5-1 and TRBJ2-1; 10 bases align to TRBD2. This CDR3 has 15 amino acids. Per the germline V gene, CDR1 is SGHRS and CDR2 is YFSETQ. The CDR3 protein is CAGSPRIAGGNEQFF. The CDR3, as DNA: TGCGCCGGCAGCCCGCGAATAGCGGGAGGTAATGAGCAGTTCTTC.